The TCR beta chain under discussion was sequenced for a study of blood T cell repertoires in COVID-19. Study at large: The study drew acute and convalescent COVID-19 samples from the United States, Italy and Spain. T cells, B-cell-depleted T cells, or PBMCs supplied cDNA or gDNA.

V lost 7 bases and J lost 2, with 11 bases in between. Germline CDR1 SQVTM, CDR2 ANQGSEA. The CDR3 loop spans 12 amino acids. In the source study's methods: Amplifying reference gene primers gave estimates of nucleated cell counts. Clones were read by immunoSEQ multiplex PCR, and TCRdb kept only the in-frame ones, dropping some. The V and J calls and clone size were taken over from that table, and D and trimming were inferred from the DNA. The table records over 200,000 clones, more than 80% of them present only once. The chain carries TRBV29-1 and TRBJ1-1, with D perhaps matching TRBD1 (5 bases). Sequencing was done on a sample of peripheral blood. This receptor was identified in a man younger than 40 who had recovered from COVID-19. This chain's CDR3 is CSALTANTEAFF. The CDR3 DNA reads TGCAGCGCTTTGACAGCAAACACTGAAGCTTTCTTT.